Sequencing of this T cell receptor (beta chain) was carried out in a study of blood T cell repertoires in COVID-19. Germline V gene sequence: CDR1 SGDLS, CDR2 YYNGEE. The CDR3 runs 16 residues. The trim removed 0 bases at V and 9 bases at J, leaving 5 bases unmatched. This clone has a handful of counts. TCRdb keeps only in-frame clones here, not all; method: immunoSEQ multiplex PCR. The sample includes about 440,000 clones, 90% of them seen just once. Sequencing used PBMCs or T cells enriched from blood (not recorded which). The chain combines TRBV9 with TRBJ1-6; 11 bases agree with TRBD1. This TCR derives from a man younger than 30 who had recovered from COVID-19. CDR3 in DNA: TGTGCCAGCAGCGTAGAGCCGGGACAGGGGGTTTCACCCCTCCACTTT. Its protein is CASSVEPGQGVSPLHF.